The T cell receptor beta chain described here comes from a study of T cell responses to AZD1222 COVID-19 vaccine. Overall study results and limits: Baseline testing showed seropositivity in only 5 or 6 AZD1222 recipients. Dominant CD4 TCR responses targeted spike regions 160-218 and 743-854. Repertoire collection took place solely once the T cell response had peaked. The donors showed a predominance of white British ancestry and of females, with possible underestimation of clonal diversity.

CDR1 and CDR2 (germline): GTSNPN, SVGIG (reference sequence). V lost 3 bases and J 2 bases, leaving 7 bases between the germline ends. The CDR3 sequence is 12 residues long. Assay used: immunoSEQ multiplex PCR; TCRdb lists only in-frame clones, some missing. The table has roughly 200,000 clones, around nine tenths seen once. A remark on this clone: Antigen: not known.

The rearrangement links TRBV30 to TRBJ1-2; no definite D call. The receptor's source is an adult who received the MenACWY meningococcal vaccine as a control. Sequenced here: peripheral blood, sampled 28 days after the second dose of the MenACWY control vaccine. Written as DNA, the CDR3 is TGTGCCTGGAGCATCATAAACTATGGCTACACCTTC. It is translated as CAWSIINYGYTF.